These 15 T cell receptor beta chains originate from one sample sequenced in a study of brain T cells in children with intractable seizures. As for time point: blood from clinic visit 5 months post-surgery; TSC patient then seizure free. Sequenced by immunoSEQ multiplex PCR; TCRdb stores in-frame clones only, minus some. The sample contains about 320,000 clones, more than 85% of which appear only once. Specimen: peripheral blood, collected about 5 months after surgery. The receptor set was obtained from a boy younger than two with tuberous sclerosis and intractable seizures.

The CDR3 sequence: CASSSAHFYEQYF. CDR3 DNA: TGTGCCAGCAGCTCTGCCCATTTTTACGAGCAGTACTTC. The gene calls are TRBV7-2 and TRBJ2-7; D uncertain. The germline CDR1 and CDR2 sequences are SGHTA and FQGNSA. This CDR3 is built from 13 residues. The V end lost 4 bases, the J end lost 4 bases, and 11 bases lay between the germline ends.

This clone occurred once. The chain carries TRBV2 and TRBJ2-7; D gene ambiguous. CDR1 and CDR2 from the germline V gene are SNHLY and FYNNEI. The V end was cut by 3 bases, the J end by 7 bases, with 10 bases between. This CDR3 spans 12 amino acids. CDR3: CASSEGPLEQYF. CDR3 in DNA: TGTGCCAGCAGTGAGGGCCCATTGGAGCAGTACTTC.

The chain is built from TRBV19 and TRBJ1-1, with D unresolved. CDR3 length: 13 amino acids. V gave up 2 bases and J gave up 4 bases, with 8 bases separating them. Looked up from germline, CDR1 is LNHDA and CDR2 is SQIVND (reference sequence). The CDR3 spells CASSITPLTEAFF. DNA for the CDR3: TGTGCCAGTAGTATAACACCGCTCACTGAAGCTTTCTTT.

V usage is TRBV24-1 and J usage is TRBJ2-1, with 12 bases identical to TRBD2. Looked up from germline, CDR1 is KGHDR and CDR2 is SFDVKD. This CDR3 contains 15 residues. V shed 7 bases and J 6 bases; nucleotides not matched to a gene: 6. Written as DNA, the CDR3 is TGTGCCACCAGCCAGCTAGCGGGAGGGCCCAATGAGCAGTTCTTC. As protein: CATSQLAGGPNEQFF.

J is TRBJ1-1 and V is TRBV9; D gene uncertain. This CDR3 has 13 residues. Trimming removed 3 bases at V and 6 bases at J, with 12 bases between. CDR1 is SGDLS and CDR2 is YYNGEE in the germline V gene. CDR3 region: CASSALRRAEAFF. CDR3 coding DNA: TGTGCCAGCAGCGCCCTTAGGAGAGCTGAAGCTTTCTTT. Drawing the rest from reference TRBV9 and TRBJ1-1, the complete variable domain is DSGVTQTPKHLITATGQRVTLRCSPRSGDLSVYWYQQSLDQGLQFLIQYYNGEERAKGNILERFSAQQFPDLHSELNLSSLELGDSALYFCASSALRRAEAFFGQGTRLTVV.

The DNA of the CDR3 is TGTGCCAGCAGTTTGGTAAGGGGCTACGAGCAGTACTTC. Its translation is CASSLVRGYEQYF. The V gene is TRBV27, the J gene TRBJ2-7; possibly TRBD1 for D (5 bases). Trimming stripped 3 bases from V and 3 bases from J, with 9 bases between. There are 13 residues in the CDR3. CDR1 and CDR2 (germline): MNHEY, SMNVEV (reference sequence).

The rearrangement joins TRBV6-6 to TRBJ2-1, with 7 bases aligning to TRBD2. Germline-derived CDR1 and CDR2 are MNHNY and SVGAGI (reference sequence). With 5 bases clipped from V and 13 bases from J, the junction kept 17 bases outside the gene matches. The CDR3 totals 15 residues. The CDR3 is CASSPKPSWAGVQFF. CDR3 bases: TGTGCCAGCAGTCCTAAGCCTTCGTGGGCGGGAGTTCAGTTCTTC.

The genes are TRBV20-1 and TRBJ1-5; D gene uncertain. The germline V and J ends were trimmed by 3 bases and 0 bases, with 6 bases remaining between them. Germline V gene lookup returns CDR1 DFQATT and CDR2 SNEGSKA (reference sequence). The CDR3 is 13 amino acids. CDR3 amino acids: CSASPDSNQPQHF. CDR3 nucleotides: TGCAGTGCTAGTCCGGATAGCAATCAGCCCCAGCATTTT.

The J gene is TRBJ2-4, the V gene TRBV3-1 (or the pseudogene TRBV3-2); 10 nucleotides agree with TRBD2. CDR3 size: 15 residues. Trimming at V came to 3 bases and at J to 14 bases, leaving 13 bases not matched to a gene. CDR1 and CDR2 (germline): LGHDT, YNNKEL (reference sequence). The CDR3 region is CASSQYGTSDRIKYF. In nucleotides, the CDR3 is TGTGCCAGCAGCCAGTACGGGACTAGCGACAGAATTAAGTACTTC.

This clone has a handful of counts. The genes are TRBV6-4 and TRBJ1-6; weak D call: TRBD1 (6 bases). V lost 4 bases, J lost 7 bases, and 8 bases lay in between. The germline CDR1 and CDR2 sequences are MRHNA and SNTAGT. This CDR3 contains 13 residues. CDR3 nucleotides: TGTGCCAGCAGTGTAGGGGGGAATTCACCCCTCCACTTT. This encodes CASSVGGNSPLHF.

This chain connects TRBV2 to TRBJ1-1; D call uncertain. Germline V gives CDR1 SNHLY, CDR2 FYNNEI. The CDR3 sequence is 13 residues long. The V and J ends lost 4 bases and 4 bases respectively, with 10 bases between them. The CDR3 region has the DNA TGTGCCAGCAGTGTTGGGCTCCGCACTGAAGCTTTCTTT. It encodes CASSVGLRTEAFF.

This chain uses TRBV2 with TRBJ1-5; the match to TRBD1 covers 8 bases. The CDR3 loop spans 18 amino acids. J lost 3 bases, V lost 4 bases, and 14 bases had no gene match. The germline V gene has CDR1 SNHLY and CDR2 FYNNEI. The CDR3 here is CASSGDRKIRIDNQPQHF. DNA of the CDR3: TGTGCCAGCAGTGGGGACAGGAAAATTCGGATTGACAATCAGCCCCAGCATTTT.

The chain is built from TRBV7-9 and TRBJ2-5; D is undetermined. The CDR3 covers 13 residues. CDR1 SEHNR and CDR2 FQNEAQ come from the germline V gene (reference sequence). V was shortened by 4 bases and J by 5 bases, with 11 bases between the two germline ends. The CDR3 DNA follows: TGTGCCAGCAGCTACCTCCGGGTGGAGACCCAGTACTTC. This codes for CASSYLRVETQYF. Full variable domain (outside the CDR3, taken from reference TRBV7-9 and TRBJ2-5): DTGVSQNPRHKITKRGQNVTFRCDPISEHNRLYWYRQTLGQGPEFLTYFQNEAQLEKSRLLSDRFSAERPKGSFSTLEIQRTEQGDSAMYLCASSYLRVETQYFGPGTRLLVL.

This rearrangement joins TRBV2 to TRBJ2-7; possibly TRBD1 for D (6 bases). This CDR3 region has 15 residues. Germline values: CDR1 SNHLY, CDR2 FYNNEI. V gave up 2 bases and J gave up 5 bases, with 16 bases separating them. CDR3 in DNA: TGTGCCAGCAGTGAAACTAGGGGGTACGCGGACGAGCAGTACTTC. This sequence encodes CASSETRGYADEQYF.

The V call is TRBV21-1, the J call TRBJ2-5; TRBD1, the table's D call, was not compared with the DNA. TRBV21-1 is an annotated pseudogene. The CDR3 length is 18 residues. The CDR3: CASSRGQSEDTVQETQYF. The DNA of the CDR3 is TGTGCCAGCAGCAGGGGACAGTCCGAGGACACCGTCCAAGAGACCCAGTACTTC.